The sample holds one count of the clone carrying this TCR beta chain. Using immunoSEQ multiplex PCR, the repertoire was profiled, and TCRdb retains in-frame clones only, with some absent. The sample carries some 110,000 clones, 75% to 80% recorded once. This specimen comes from a study of radiotherapy plus CTLA-4 blockade in lung cancer. The input for sequencing was peripheral blood, taken from a patient treated with radiotherapy plus ipilimumab. The TCR sequence derives from a human donor with non-small cell lung cancer who had a partial response to radiotherapy plus ipilimumab.

The CDR3 protein is CASSLGAGQETQYF. DNA for the CDR3: TGTGCCAGCAGCCTTGGTGCGGGACAAGAGACCCAGTACTTC. The chain is built from TRBV9 and TRBJ2-5, with a possible D match to TRBD2 (6 bases). Germline V lookup: CDR1 SGDLS, CDR2 YYNGEE. Trimming stripped 4 bases from V and 2 bases from J, with 12 bases between. The CDR3 has 14 amino acids.